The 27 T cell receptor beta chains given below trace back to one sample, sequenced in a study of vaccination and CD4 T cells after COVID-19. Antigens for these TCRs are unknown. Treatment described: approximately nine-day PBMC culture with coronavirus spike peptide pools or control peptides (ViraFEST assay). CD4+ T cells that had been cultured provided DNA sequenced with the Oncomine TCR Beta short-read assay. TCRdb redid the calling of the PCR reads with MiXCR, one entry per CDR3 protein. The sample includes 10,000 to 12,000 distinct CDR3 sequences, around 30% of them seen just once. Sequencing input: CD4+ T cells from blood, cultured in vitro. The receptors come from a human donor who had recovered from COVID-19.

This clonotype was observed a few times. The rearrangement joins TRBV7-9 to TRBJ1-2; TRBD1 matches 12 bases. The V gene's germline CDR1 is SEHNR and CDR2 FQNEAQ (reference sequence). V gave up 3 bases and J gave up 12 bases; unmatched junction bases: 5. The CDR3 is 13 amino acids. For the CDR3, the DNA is TGTGCCAGCAGCTTGCCGGGACAGGGGGCGCACACCTTC. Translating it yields CASSLPGQGAHTF.

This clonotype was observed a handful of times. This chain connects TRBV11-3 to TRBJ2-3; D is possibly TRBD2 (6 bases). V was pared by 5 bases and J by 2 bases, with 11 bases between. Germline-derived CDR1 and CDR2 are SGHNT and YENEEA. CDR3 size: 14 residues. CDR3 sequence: CASSLPLATDTQYF. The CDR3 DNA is TGTGCCAGCAGCCTACCACTAGCCACAGATACGCAGTATTTT.

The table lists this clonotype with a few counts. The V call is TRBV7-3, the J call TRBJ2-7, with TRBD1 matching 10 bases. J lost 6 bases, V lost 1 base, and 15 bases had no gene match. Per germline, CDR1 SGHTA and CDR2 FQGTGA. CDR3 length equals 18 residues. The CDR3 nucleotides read TGTGCCAGCAGCTTAATGGGGGTTGGGACAGGGGAGTTAGGCGAGCAGTACTTC. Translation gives CASSLMGVGTGELGEQYF.

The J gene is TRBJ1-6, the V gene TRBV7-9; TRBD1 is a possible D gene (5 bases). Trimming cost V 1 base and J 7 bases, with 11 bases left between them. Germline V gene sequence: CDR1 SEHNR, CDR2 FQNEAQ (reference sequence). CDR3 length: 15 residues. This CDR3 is CASSLVGGVNSPLHF. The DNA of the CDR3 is TGTGCCAGCAGCTTAGTTGGAGGGGTAAATTCACCCCTCCACTTT.

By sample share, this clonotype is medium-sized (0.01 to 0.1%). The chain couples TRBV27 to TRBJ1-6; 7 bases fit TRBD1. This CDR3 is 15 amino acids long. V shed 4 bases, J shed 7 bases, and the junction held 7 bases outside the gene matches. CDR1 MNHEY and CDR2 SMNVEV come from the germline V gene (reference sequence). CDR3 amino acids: CASSSPQGGNSPLHF. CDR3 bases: TGTGCCAGCAGTTCCCCCCAGGGGGGGAATTCACCCCTCCACTTT.

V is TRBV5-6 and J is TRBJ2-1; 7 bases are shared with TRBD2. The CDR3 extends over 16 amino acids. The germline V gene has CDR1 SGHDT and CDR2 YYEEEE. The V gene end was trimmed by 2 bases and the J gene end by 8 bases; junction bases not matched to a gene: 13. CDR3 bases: TGTGCCAGCAGCTTTCTGGCGGGAGCAGGGAGGGATGAGCAGTTCTTC. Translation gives CASSFLAGAGRDEQFF.

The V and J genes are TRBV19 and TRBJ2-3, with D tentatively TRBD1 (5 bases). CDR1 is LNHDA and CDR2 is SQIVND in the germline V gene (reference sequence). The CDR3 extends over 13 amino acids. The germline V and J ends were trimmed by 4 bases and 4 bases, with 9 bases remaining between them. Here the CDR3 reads CASSRQGPDTQYF. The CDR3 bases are TGTGCCAGTAGTAGGCAGGGCCCAGATACGCAGTATTTT.

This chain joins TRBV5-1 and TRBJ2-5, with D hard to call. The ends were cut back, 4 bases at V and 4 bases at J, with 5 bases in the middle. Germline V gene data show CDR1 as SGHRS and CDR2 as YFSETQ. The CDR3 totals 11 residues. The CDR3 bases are TGCGCCAGCAGCAACTTAGAGACCCAGTACTTC. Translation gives CASSNLETQYF. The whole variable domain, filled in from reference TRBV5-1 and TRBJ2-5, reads KAGVTQTPRYLIKTRGQQVTLSCSPISGHRSVSWYQQTPGQGLQFLFEYFSETQRNKGNFPGRFSGRQFSNSRSEMNVSTLELGDSALYLCASSNLETQYFGPGTRLLVL.

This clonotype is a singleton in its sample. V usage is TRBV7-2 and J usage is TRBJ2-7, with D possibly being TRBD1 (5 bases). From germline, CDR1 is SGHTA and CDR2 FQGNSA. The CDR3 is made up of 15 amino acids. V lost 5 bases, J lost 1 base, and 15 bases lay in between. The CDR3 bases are TGTGCCAGCAGCCCGGAGCCAGGGTGGTCCTACGAGCAGTACTTC. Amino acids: CASSPEPGWSYEQYF.

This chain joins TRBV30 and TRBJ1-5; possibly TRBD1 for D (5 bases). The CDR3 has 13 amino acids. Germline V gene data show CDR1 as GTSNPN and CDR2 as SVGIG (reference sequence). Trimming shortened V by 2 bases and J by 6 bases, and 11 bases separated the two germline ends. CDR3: CAWSLGDGQPQHF. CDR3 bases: TGTGCCTGGAGTTTAGGGGACGGTCAGCCCCAGCATTTT.

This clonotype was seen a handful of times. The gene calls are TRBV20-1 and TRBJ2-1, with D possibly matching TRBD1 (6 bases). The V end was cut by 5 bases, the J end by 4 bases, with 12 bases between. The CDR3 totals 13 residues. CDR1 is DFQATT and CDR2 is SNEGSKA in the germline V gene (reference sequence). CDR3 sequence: CSAGDGTYNEQFF. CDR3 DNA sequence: TGCAGTGCTGGGGACGGGACATACAATGAGCAGTTCTTC.

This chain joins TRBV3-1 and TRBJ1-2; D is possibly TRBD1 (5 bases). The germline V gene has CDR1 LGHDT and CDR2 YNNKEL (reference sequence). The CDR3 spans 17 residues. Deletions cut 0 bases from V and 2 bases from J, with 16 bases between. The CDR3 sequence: CASSQDRRGRTNYGYTF. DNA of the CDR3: TGTGCCAGCAGCCAAGATAGGAGGGGACGGACGAACTATGGCTACACCTTC.

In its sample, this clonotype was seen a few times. The CDR3 region is CASSAFSGSLYEQYF. Here the CDR3 DNA reads TGTGCCAGCAGCGCCTTTTCGGGCTCCCTCTACGAGCAGTACTTC. The chain carries TRBV6-2 or TRBV6-3 and TRBJ2-7; no clear D. In germline, CDR1 is MNHEY, CDR2 SVGEGT. Trimming took 6 bases from V and 3 from J, leaving 18 bases between them. CDR3 length: 15 residues.

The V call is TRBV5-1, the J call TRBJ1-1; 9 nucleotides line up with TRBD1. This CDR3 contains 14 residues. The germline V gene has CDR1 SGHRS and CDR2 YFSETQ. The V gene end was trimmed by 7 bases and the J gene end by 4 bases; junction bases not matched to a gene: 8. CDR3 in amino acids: CASGQDRGGTEAFF. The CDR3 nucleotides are TGCGCCAGCGGTCAAGACAGGGGGGGCACTGAAGCTTTCTTT. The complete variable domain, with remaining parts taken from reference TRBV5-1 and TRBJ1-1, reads KAGVTQTPRYLIKTRGQQVTLSCSPISGHRSVSWYQQTPGQGLQFLFEYFSETQRNKGNFPGRFSGRQFSNSRSEMNVSTLELGDSALYLCASGQDRGGTEAFFGQGTRLTVV.

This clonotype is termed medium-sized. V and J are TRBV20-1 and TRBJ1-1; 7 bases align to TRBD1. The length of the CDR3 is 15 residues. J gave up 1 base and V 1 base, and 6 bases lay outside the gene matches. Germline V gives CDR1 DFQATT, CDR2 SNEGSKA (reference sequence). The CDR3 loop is CSARVEDRPNTEAFF. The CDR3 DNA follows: TGCAGTGCTAGAGTCGAGGACAGGCCGAACACTGAAGCTTTCTTT.

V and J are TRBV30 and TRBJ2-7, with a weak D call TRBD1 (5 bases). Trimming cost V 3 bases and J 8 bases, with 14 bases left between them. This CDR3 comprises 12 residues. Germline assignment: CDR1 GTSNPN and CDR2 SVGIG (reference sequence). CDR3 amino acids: CAWSPQGRQQYF. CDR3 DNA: TGTGCCTGGAGCCCCCAGGGCAGGCAGCAGTACTTC.

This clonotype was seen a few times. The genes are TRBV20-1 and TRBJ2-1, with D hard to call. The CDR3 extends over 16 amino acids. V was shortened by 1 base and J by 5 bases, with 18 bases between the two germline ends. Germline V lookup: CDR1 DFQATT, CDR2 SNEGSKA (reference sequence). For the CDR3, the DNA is TGCAGTGCTAGAGCGTTGAATCGGCCGCGGAACAATGAGCAGTTCTTC. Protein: CSARALNRPRNNEQFF.

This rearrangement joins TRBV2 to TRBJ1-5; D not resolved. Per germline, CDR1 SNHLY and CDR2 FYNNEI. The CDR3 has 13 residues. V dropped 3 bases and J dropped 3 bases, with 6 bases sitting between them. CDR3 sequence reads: CASSDMSNQPQHF. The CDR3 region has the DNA TGTGCCAGCAGTGACATGTCCAATCAGCCCCAGCATTTT.

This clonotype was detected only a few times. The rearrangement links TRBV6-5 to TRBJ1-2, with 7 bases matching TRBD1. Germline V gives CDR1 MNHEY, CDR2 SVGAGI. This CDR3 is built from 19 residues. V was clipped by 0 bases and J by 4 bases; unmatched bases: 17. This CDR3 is CASSYSRSRGGLGAYGYTF. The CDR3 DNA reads TGTGCCAGCAGTTACTCGAGGAGCAGGGGGGGCCTTGGCGCCTATGGCTACACCTTC.

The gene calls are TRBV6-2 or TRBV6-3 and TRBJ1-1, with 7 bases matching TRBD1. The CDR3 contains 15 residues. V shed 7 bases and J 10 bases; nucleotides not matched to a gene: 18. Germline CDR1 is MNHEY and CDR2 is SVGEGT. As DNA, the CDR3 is TGTGCCAGCAACACCCGGGGGGGAGGGGGCGAAAGAGCTTTCTTT. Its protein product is CASNTRGGGGERAFF.

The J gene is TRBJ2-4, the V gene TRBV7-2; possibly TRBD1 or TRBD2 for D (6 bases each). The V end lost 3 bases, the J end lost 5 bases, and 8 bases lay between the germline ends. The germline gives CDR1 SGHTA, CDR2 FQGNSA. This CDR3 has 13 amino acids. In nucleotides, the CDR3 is TGTGCCAGCAGCTTTGGGGGGCAAAACATTCAGTACTTC. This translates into CASSFGGQNIQYF.

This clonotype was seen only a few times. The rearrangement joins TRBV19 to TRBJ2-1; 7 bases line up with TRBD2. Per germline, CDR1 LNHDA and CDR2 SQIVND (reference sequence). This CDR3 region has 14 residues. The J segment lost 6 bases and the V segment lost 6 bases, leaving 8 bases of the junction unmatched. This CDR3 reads CASSGTMVGNEQFF. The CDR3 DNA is TGTGCCAGTAGCGGGACTATGGTGGGCAATGAGCAGTTCTTC. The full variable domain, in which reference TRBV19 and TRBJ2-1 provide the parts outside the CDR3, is DGGITQSPKYLFRKEGQNVTLSCEQNLNHDAMYWYRQDPGQGLRLIYYSQIVNDFQKGDIAEGYSVSREKKESFPLTVTSAQKNPTAFYLCASSGTMVGNEQFFGPGTRLTVL.

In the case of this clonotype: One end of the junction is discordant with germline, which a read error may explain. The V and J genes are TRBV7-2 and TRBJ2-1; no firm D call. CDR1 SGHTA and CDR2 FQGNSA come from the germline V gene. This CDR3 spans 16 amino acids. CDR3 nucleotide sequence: TGTGCCGGCAGCTTAGTGGGCGGTCAGTGGGGCAATGAGCAGTTCTTC. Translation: CAGSLVGGQWGNEQFF.

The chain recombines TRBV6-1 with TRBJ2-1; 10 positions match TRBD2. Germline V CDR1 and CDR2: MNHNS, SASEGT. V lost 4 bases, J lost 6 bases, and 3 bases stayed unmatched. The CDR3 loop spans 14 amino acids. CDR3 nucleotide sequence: TGTGCCAGCAGTGGCAGCGGGGGGGCCAATGAGCAGTTCTTC. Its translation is CASSGSGGANEQFF.

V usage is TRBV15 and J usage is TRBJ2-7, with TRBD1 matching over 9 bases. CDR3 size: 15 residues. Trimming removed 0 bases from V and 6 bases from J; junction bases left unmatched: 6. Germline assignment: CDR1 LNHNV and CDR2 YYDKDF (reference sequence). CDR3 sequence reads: CATSREGTGTSEQYF. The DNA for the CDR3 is TGTGCCACCAGCAGAGAGGGGACAGGGACGTCCGAGCAGTACTTC. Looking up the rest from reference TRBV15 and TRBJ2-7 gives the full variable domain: DAMVIQNPRYQVTQFGKPVTLSCSQTLNHNVMYWYQQKSSQAPKLLFHYYDKDFNNEADTPDNFQSRRPNTSFCFLDIRSPGLGDTAMYLCATSREGTGTSEQYFGPGTRLTVT.

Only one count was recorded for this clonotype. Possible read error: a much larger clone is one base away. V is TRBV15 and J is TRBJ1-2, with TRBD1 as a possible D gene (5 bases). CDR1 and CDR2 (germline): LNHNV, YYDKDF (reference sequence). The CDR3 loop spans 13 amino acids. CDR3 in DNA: TGTGCCACCAGCACGGATGGGGGTTCTGGCCACACCTTC. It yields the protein CATSTDGGSGHTF. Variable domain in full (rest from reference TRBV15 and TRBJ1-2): DAMVIQNPRYQVTQFGKPVTLSCSQTLNHNVMYWYQQKSSQAPKLLFHYYDKDFNNEADTPDNFQSRRPNTSFCFLDIRSPGLGDTAMYLCATSTDGGSGHTFGSGTRLTVV.

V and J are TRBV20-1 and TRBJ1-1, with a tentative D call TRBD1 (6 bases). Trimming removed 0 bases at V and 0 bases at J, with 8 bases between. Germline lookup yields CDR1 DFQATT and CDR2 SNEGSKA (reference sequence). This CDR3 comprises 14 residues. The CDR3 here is CSAREDRMNTEAFF. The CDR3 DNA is TGCAGTGCTAGAGAGGACAGAATGAACACTGAAGCTTTCTTT.